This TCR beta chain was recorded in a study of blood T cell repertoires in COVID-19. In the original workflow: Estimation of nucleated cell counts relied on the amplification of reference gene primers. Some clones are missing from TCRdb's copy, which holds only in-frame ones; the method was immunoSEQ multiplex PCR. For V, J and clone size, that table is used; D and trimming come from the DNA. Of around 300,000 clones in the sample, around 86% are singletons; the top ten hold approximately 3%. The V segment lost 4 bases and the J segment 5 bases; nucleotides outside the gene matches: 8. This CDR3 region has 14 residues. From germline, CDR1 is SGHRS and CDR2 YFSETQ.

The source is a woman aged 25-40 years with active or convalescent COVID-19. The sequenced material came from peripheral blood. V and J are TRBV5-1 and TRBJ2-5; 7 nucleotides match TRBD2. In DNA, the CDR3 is TGCGCCAGCAGCCAACCGGGGGGAGGGGAGACCCAGTACTTC. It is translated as CASSQPGGGETQYF.